A selection of T cell receptor beta chains follows, all from one sample in a study of blood T cell repertoires in COVID-19. Sequencing used immunoSEQ multiplex PCR; TCRdb keeps in-frame clones, though not all of them. The table includes roughly 240,000 clones, over 80% detected once. Sequenced material: PBMCs or T cells enriched from blood (not recorded which). Source of these receptors: a woman aged 25 to 39 with acute COVID-19. Each CDR3 is given with its conserved first and last residue. The D gene is left open where the match is weak. The size field is filled for only some rows; it gives once, few, many or a size class.

D gene	V gene	clone size	J gene	CDR3 DNA	CDR3 protein
TRBD2	TRBV5-1	-	TRBJ2-5	TGCGCCAGCAGTGGGACGGGGGGTCTCCAAGAGACCCAGTACTTC	CASSGTGGLQETQYF
TRBD1	TRBV7-2	-	TRBJ1-1	TGTGCCAGCAGTCCCGGGACAGGGATCACTGAAGCTTTCTTT	CASSPGTGITEAFF
-	TRBV5-1	-	TRBJ1-1	TGCGCCAGCAGGGACGTGACCAGGGTTAACACTGAAGCTTTCTTT	CASRDVTRVNTEAFF
-	TRBV19	-	TRBJ2-1	TGTGCCAGTAACGCGAGGGGGTATGAGCAGTTCTTC	CASNARGYEQFF
-	TRBV12-3/TRBV12-4	-	TRBJ2-1	TGTGCCAGCAGTCCCCCAGGAACCAATGAGCAGTTCTTC	CASSPPGTNEQFF
-	TRBV19	-	TRBJ2-5	TGTGCCAGTAGTTCAGGACACATGAAAGAGACCCAGTACTTC	CASSSGHMKETQYF
-	TRBV30	-	TRBJ1-5	TGTGCCTGGAGTTCGGGAGTCAATCAGCCCCAGCATTTT	CAWSSGVNQPQHF
TRBD1	TRBV5-1	-	TRBJ1-6	TGCGCCAGCAGCTTAGACAGGGGGAATTCACCCCTCCACTTT	CASSLDRGNSPLHF
-	TRBV5-1	-	TRBJ2-6	TGCGCCAGCAGCTTTGCTAGTACCTCTGGGGCCAACGTCCTGACTTTC	CASSFASTSGANVLTF
TRBD1	TRBV24-1	-	TRBJ2-1	TGTGCCACCAGTGAAGCCTCGACAGGGGAAATACGTGAGCAGTTCTTC	CATSEASTGEIREQFF
-	TRBV2	-	TRBJ2-2	TGTGCCAGCAGTTCACGACACCCGGGGACCGGGGAGCTGTTTTTT	CASSSRHPGTGELFF
-	TRBV4-2	once	TRBJ1-6	TGTGCCAGCAGCCAAGATGGCTGGAATTCACCCCTCCACTTT	CASSQDGWNSPLHF
-	TRBV6-5	-	TRBJ1-2	TGTGCCAGCAGCAAAGGGGACACCGACTATGGCTACACCTTC	CASSKGDTDYGYTF
TRBD1	TRBV5-8	-	TRBJ2-5	TGTGCCAGCAGCGGGACAGGGGGCTGGGAGACCCAGTACTTC	CASSGTGGWETQYF
-	TRBV7-2	-	TRBJ1-5	TGTGCCAGCAGCTTTATGGACAGCAACAATCAGCCCCAGCATTTT	CASSFMDSNNQPQHF
TRBD2	TRBV2	-	TRBJ2-3	TGTGCCAGCAGGGAAGGACTAGCGAGACTATCAGATACGCAGTATTTT	CASREGLARLSDTQYF
-	TRBV6-1	few	TRBJ2-2	TGTGCCAGCAGTGAGTCGGTGGAGGCCGGGGAGCTGTTTTTT	CASSESVEAGELFF
TRBD1	TRBV6-1	-	TRBJ1-4	TGTGCCAGCAGTGATTTGGGACAGGGGGATGAAAAACTGTTTTTT	CASSDLGQGDEKLFF
-	TRBV18	-	TRBJ1-5	TGTGCCAGCTCACCCGAGGGCAATCAGCCCCAGCATTTT	CASSPEGNQPQHF
-	TRBV19	-	TRBJ1-1	TGTGCCAGTAGTATAATGCAGGGTGTTACTGAAGCTTTCTTT	CASSIMQGVTEAFF
-	TRBV9	-	TRBJ2-2	TGTGCCAGCAGTAAGACTGGACAAGCGAACACCGGGGAGCTGTTTTTT	CASSKTGQANTGELFF
-	TRBV3-1/TRBV3-2	once	TRBJ1-1	TGTGCCAGCAGCCAAGATGCGAATGAAGCTTTCTTT	CASSQDANEAFF
-	TRBV9	-	TRBJ2-3	TGTGCCAGCAGCCGTGCGGGGGATACGCAGTATTTT	CASSRAGDTQYF
-	TRBV5-1	-	TRBJ2-3	TGCGCCAGCAGTACAGGGAGCACAGATACGCAGTATTTT	CASSTGSTDTQYF
TRBD1	TRBV4-1	-	TRBJ1-5	TGCGCCAGCAGCCAACCGCGACAGGGTACAAATCAGCCCCAGCATTTT	CASSQPRQGTNQPQHF
-	TRBV6-5	-	TRBJ1-1	TGTGCCAGCAGTTATTCCGACACGAACACTGAAGCTTTCTTT	CASSYSDTNTEAFF
-	TRBV4-1	-	TRBJ2-7	TGCGCCAGCAGCCAAGATCGGGGAGGCGGCGGATCCCAATCCTACGAGCAGTACTTC	CASSQDRGGGGSQSYEQYF
-	TRBV11-1	-	TRBJ1-6	TGTGCCAGCAGCTACGGGATTAATTCACCCCTCCACTTT	CASSYGINSPLHF
-	TRBV28	-	TRBJ1-4	TGTGCCAGCAGTTCGACCACCTCGGGTGCAACTAATGAAAAACTGTTTTTT	CASSSTTSGATNEKLFF
TRBD2	TRBV7-2	-	TRBJ2-3	TGTGCCAGCAGCAATAGCGGGGGAGTCACAGATACGCAGTATTTT	CASSNSGGVTDTQYF
-	TRBV5-1	-	TRBJ1-1	TGCGCCAGCACCTGGGGACACCCCAACACTGAAGCTTTCTTT	CASTWGHPNTEAFF
TRBD1	TRBV19	-	TRBJ1-3	TGTGCCAGTAGTATTACCCAGGGGGCAGACACCATATATTTT	CASSITQGADTIYF
-	TRBV6-5	-	TRBJ2-1	TGTGCCAGCAGTAATATCAATGAGCAGTTCTTC	CASSNINEQFF
-	TRBV5-1	-	TRBJ1-2	TGCGCCAGCAGCTTGATACCCCGGGTGACCTGGGATACCAGGGGCCCTAACTATGGCTACACCTTC	CASSLIPRVTWDTRGPNYGYTF
TRBD1	TRBV5-1	-	TRBJ1-4	TGCGCCAGCAGCTGGGCGATGACAGGGGGCGCGAGTTATGAAAAACTGTTTTTT	CASSWAMTGGASYEKLFF
-	TRBV4-1	-	TRBJ1-1	TGCGCCAGCAGCCAAGCAGGGCTCACTGAAGCTTTCTTT	CASSQAGLTEAFF
-	TRBV10-1	-	TRBJ2-2	TGCGCCAGCGGGGGGGCGGACACCGGGGAGCTGTTTTTT	CASGGADTGELFF
-	TRBV7-9	-	TRBJ1-3	TGTGCCATCAGCGAGGCCTCTGGAAACACCATATATTTT	CAISEASGNTIYF
TRBD1	TRBV11-2	-	TRBJ1-1	TGTGCCAGCAGCTTAGTACTGGGGGGACAGGTGAACACTGAAGCTTTCTTT	CASSLVLGGQVNTEAFF
-	TRBV29-1	few	TRBJ1-2	TGCAGCGTTCCCGAGGGACACAATAACTATGGCTACACCTTC	CSVPEGHNNYGYTF
TRBD1	TRBV3-1/TRBV3-2	-	TRBJ1-6	TGTGCCAGCAGCCCCAGACAGGGGAATTCACCCCTCCACTTT	CASSPRQGNSPLHF
-	TRBV7-9	-	TRBJ1-1	TGTGCCAGCAGCTTCGGAGGAACGAACACTGAAGCTTTCTTT	CASSFGGTNTEAFF
-	TRBV2	-	TRBJ1-4	TGTGCCAGCAGGGGGGAATTGGGGGCTGATAATGAAAAACTGTTTTTT	CASRGELGADNEKLFF
-	TRBV27	-	TRBJ2-7	TGTGCCAGCAGTTCGTACAGGTTATCCTACGAGCAGTACTTC	CASSSYRLSYEQYF
TRBD1	TRBV7-9	-	TRBJ1-5	TGTGCCAGCAGCTTAGGAGGACAGGGTGGGCAGCCCCAGCATTTT	CASSLGGQGGQPQHF
-	TRBV6-5	-	TRBJ2-7	TGTGCCAGCACGAACATGGCAGGACAGCCCTACGAGCAGTACTTC	CASTNMAGQPYEQYF
TRBD1	TRBV12-3/TRBV12-4	-	TRBJ1-5	TGTGCCAGCAGAAGACAGGGTGGCCAGCCCCAGCATTTT	CASRRQGGQPQHF
-	TRBV5-6	few	TRBJ2-2	TGTGCCAGCAGCTTTCAGCTAGAATGGTCCGGGGAGCTGTTTTTT	CASSFQLEWSGELFF
TRBD1	TRBV19	-	TRBJ1-2	TGTGCCAGTAGTATACTGGCAGGGGGGTATGGCTACACCTTC	CASSILAGGYGYTF
-	TRBV10-3	-	TRBJ1-2	TGTGCCATCATGGACAGCGAGCGAGGCTACACCTTC	CAIMDSERGYTF
TRBD1	TRBV5-4	once	TRBJ1-2	TGTGCCAGCAGTACCGGGACAGGGGGCGCGGGGGGCTATGGCTACACCTTC	CASSTGTGGAGGYGYTF
-	TRBV10-2	-	TRBJ1-1	TGCGCCAGCAGTGCCGGATTGACAGTAACTGAAGCTTTCTTT	CASSAGLTVTEAFF
-	TRBV7-2	-	TRBJ1-5	TGTGCCAGCAGCTTAGGCCAGGCCCTCAATCAGCCCCAGCATTTT	CASSLGQALNQPQHF
TRBD1	TRBV4-3	once	TRBJ2-7	TGCGCCAGCAGCGCGGGGACAGGGGCCCACGAGCAGTACTTC	CASSAGTGAHEQYF
-	TRBV7-8	many	TRBJ1-3	TGTGCCAGCAGCCCTAGAACAGGAAACAGGGTCCTTGGAAACACCATATATTTT	CASSPRTGNRVLGNTIYF